The 16 T cell receptor beta chains below were found in one sample sequenced in a study of T cells expressing NK-cell markers. Following a re-call of the 5' RACE reads, TCRdb has one entry per CDR3 protein and lacks DNA. Its table lists some 410,000 distinct CDR3 sequences. Sequenced input: blood T cells: a sorted CD56 or NKG2C T cell subset, CD4+ or CD8+ T cells, or bulk PBMC T cells (not recorded which). These receptors came from a woman aged 18-69 years in good health.

The CDR3 loop reads CASTPSRRGTEAFF. V gene TRBV12-3 or TRBV12-4 combines with J gene TRBJ1-1; TCRdb selects TRBD1, and the lack of DNA leaves this call unchecked. The CDR3 totals 14 residues.

The V and J genes are TRBV29-1 and TRBJ1-4; TCRdb's assignment of TRBD1 cannot be checked, as there is no DNA. CDR1 and CDR2 from the germline V gene are SQVTM and ANQGSEA. The CDR3 runs 13 residues. The CDR3 region is CSVGRTGNEKLFF.

The chain carries TRBV10-3 and TRBJ2-2; TCRdb reports TRBD2, a call that lacks DNA to check it against. The CDR3 is 18 amino acids. Germline CDR1 ENHRY, CDR2 SYGVKD. The CDR3 reads CAISGPRLAGGLTGELFF.

The V gene is TRBV12-3 or TRBV12-4, the J gene TRBJ1-2. This CDR3 region has 11 residues. This CDR3 reads CASSPQQRYTF.

The chain combines TRBV6-1 with TRBJ2-7; the D call of TRBD2 rests on TCRdb alone, since no DNA is present to check it. The CDR3 totals 16 residues. Germline CDR1 is MNHNS and CDR2 is SASEGT. CDR3 sequence: CASSTLAGQLLYEQYF.

The V call is TRBV12-3 or TRBV12-4, the J call TRBJ1-3; TCRdb's assignment of TRBD1 cannot be checked, as there is no DNA. The CDR3 runs to 14 residues. The CDR3 protein is CASSTTAFGGTIYF.

J is TRBJ1-1 and V is TRBV3-1; the D call from TCRdb, TRBD1, cannot be confirmed without DNA. This CDR3 has 14 amino acids. Germline V CDR1 and CDR2: LGHDT, YNNKEL (reference sequence). Here the CDR3 reads CASSRQGRGTEAFF.

The chain carries TRBV6-2 or TRBV6-3 and TRBJ2-2; TCRdb picks TRBD2, but there is no DNA to check that call. This CDR3 comprises 17 residues. Germline-derived CDR1 and CDR2 are MNHEY and SVGEGT. CDR3 residues: CASSYGIRAQNTGELFF.

The rearrangement links TRBV11-2 to TRBJ2-2; TCRdb selects TRBD1, and the lack of DNA leaves this call unchecked. Germline V gives CDR1 SGHAT, CDR2 FQNNGV. The CDR3 has 14 residues. CDR3 sequence reads: CASSLGTGVGELFF.

The chain carries TRBV9 and TRBJ2-2. This CDR3 is 15 amino acids long. Germline CDR1 SGDLS, CDR2 YYNGEE. The CDR3 sequence: CASSVVDTNTGELFF.

V usage is TRBV15 and J usage is TRBJ2-3; TCRdb returns TRBD2, unconfirmable since there is no DNA. The CDR3 loop spans 14 amino acids. CDR1 is LNHNV and CDR2 is YYDKDF in the germline V gene (reference sequence). CDR3: CATTQVGPTDTQYF.

The rearrangement uses TRBV5-6 and TRBJ2-5; the D call from TCRdb, TRBD2, cannot be confirmed without DNA. This CDR3 has 13 residues. The germline V gene encodes CDR1 SGHDT and CDR2 YYEEEE. CDR3: CASSPSRQETQYF.

The genes are TRBV6-2 or TRBV6-3 and TRBJ2-5. Germline CDR1 reads MNHEY; CDR2 reads SVGEGT. The length of the CDR3 is 12 residues. The CDR3 sequence: CASSRRDVTQYF.

This chain links TRBV6-1 with TRBJ1-5; without DNA, the TCRdb call of TRBD1 cannot be checked. Germline CDR1 MNHNS, CDR2 SASEGT. The CDR3 is made up of 14 amino acids. CDR3 amino acids: CASRTDRQNQPQHF.

V usage is TRBV12-3 or TRBV12-4 and J usage is TRBJ2-1. This CDR3 spans 12 amino acids. The CDR3 sequence: CASRSLNNEQFF.

The chain joins TRBV5-1 to TRBJ2-1; TCRdb picks TRBD1, but there is no DNA to check that call. The germline V gene encodes CDR1 SGHRS and CDR2 YFSETQ. The CDR3 covers 14 residues. The chain's CDR3 is CASRLGQGNVEQFF.